These 30 T cell receptor beta chains share one sample of origin, sequenced in a study of cytomegalovirus exposure and HLA in healthy donors. TCRdb's table, derived via immunoSEQ multiplex PCR, lists solely in-frame clones and lacks some. The sample shows 300,000 to 350,000 clones, approximately 85% of them seen only once. Source material: PBMCs. The receptors here all came from a man between 25 and 39 years old in good health and CMV-seronegative.

The chain carries TRBV6-1 and TRBJ2-6; 12 bases line up with TRBD1. This CDR3 has 17 amino acids. Trimming removed 4 bases from V and 4 bases from J; junction bases left unmatched: 5. Per the germline V gene, CDR1 is MNHNS and CDR2 is SASEGT. The CDR3, as DNA: TGTGCCAGCAGTGCCCGGGACAGGGGGCGGGGGGCCAACGTCCTGACTTTC. This translates into CASSARDRGRGANVLTF.

The chain combines TRBV5-4 with TRBJ2-1; 8 bases match TRBD1. This CDR3 comprises 15 residues. With 0 bases clipped from V and 4 bases from J, the junction kept 3 bases outside the gene matches. The germline V gene has CDR1 SGHNT and CDR2 YYREEE (reference sequence). The CDR3 sequence is CASSLGRTGYNEQFF. The CDR3 DNA reads TGTGCCAGCAGCTTGGGTCGGACAGGGTACAATGAGCAGTTCTTC.

This CDR3 reads CASSLYRSQRDTRNTGELFF. The CDR3 nucleotides are TGCGCCAGCAGCTTGTATAGGTCCCAACGGGACACCCGGAACACCGGGGAGCTGTTTTTT. The rearrangement uses TRBV5-1 and TRBJ2-2; a possible D gene is TRBD1 (6 bases). The germline gives CDR1 SGHRS, CDR2 YFSETQ. The CDR3 is 20 residues long. Trimming removed 1 base from V and 1 base from J, with 23 bases in between. The variable domain in full, with the rest retrieved from reference TRBV5-1 and TRBJ2-2, is KAGVTQTPRYLIKTRGQQVTLSCSPISGHRSVSWYQQTPGQGLQFLFEYFSETQRNKGNFPGRFSGRQFSNSRSEMNVSTLELGDSALYLCASSLYRSQRDTRNTGELFFGEGSRLTVL.

The J gene is TRBJ2-3, the V gene TRBV9; possible D gene TRBD1, 5 bases. The V end lost 4 bases, the J end lost 0 bases, and 9 bases lay between the germline ends. Germline assignment: CDR1 SGDLS and CDR2 YYNGEE. The CDR3 extends over 14 amino acids. The DNA for the CDR3 is TGTGCCAGCAGCCTGGGGCTCAGCACAGATACGCAGTATTTT. Encoded protein: CASSLGLSTDTQYF.

The V gene is TRBV10-3, the J gene TRBJ2-7; 9 nucleotides line up with TRBD1. Losses at the gene ends were 0 bases for V and 4 bases for J; bases not matched to a gene: 4. This CDR3 region has 15 residues. Germline lookup yields CDR1 ENHRY and CDR2 SYGVKD. This CDR3 is CAISESTGGSYEQYF. DNA for the CDR3: TGTGCCATCAGTGAGTCAACAGGGGGCTCTTACGAGCAGTACTTC.

The rearrangement joins TRBV10-1 to TRBJ1-1, with TRBD1 identical over 8 bases. This CDR3 region has 14 residues. Trimming at V came to 8 bases and at J to 1 base, leaving 6 bases not matched to a gene. The germline V gene has CDR1 WNHNN and CDR2 SYGVQD (reference sequence). In DNA form, the CDR3 reads TGCGCCAGCTCCACAGGGGGGACGAACACTGAAGCTTTCTTT. This encodes CASSTGGTNTEAFF.

The genes are TRBV20-1 and TRBJ2-7; 8 bases fit TRBD1. The J segment lost 4 bases and the V segment lost 8 bases, leaving 4 bases of the junction unmatched. The germline CDR1 and CDR2 sequences are DFQATT and SNEGSKA (reference sequence). The CDR3 spans 11 residues. CDR3 nucleotides: TGCAGTTTTACAGGGGGGTACGAGCAGTACTTC. This translates into CSFTGGYEQYF.

The chain uses TRBV5-1 and TRBJ2-7; 11 bases fit TRBD2. Germline CDR1 is SGHRS and CDR2 is YFSETQ. This CDR3 has 16 residues. The ends lost 5 bases at V and 3 bases at J; junction bases unmatched: 10. The CDR3 DNA is TGCGCCAGCAGATCTGACCCCGGGACTAGCGGCTACGAGCAGTACTTC. Protein: CASRSDPGTSGYEQYF. Drawing the rest from reference TRBV5-1 and TRBJ2-7, the complete variable domain is KAGVTQTPRYLIKTRGQQVTLSCSPISGHRSVSWYQQTPGQGLQFLFEYFSETQRNKGNFPGRFSGRQFSNSRSEMNVSTLELGDSALYLCASRSDPGTSGYEQYFGPGTRLTVT.

CDR3 in DNA: TGCGCCAGCAGCCCAACTAGCGAAGATACGCAGTATTTT. Residues: CASSPTSEDTQYF. V gene TRBV4-3 combines with J gene TRBJ2-3, with 7 bases matching TRBD2. The length of the CDR3 is 13 residues. Unmatched junction bases numbered 3, after V lost 4 bases and J lost 5 bases. The germline CDR1 and CDR2 sequences are LGHNA and YSLEER.

This clone showed up many times. The rearrangement joins TRBV7-2 to TRBJ1-6; D ambiguous. V gave up 5 bases and J gave up 7 bases, with 9 bases separating them. Per the germline V gene, CDR1 is SGHTA and CDR2 is FQGNSA. The CDR3 is 13 residues long. CDR3 in DNA: TGTGCCAGCAGCGAAAACACGAATTCACCCCTCCACTTT. It specifies CASSENTNSPLHF. The full variable domain, its missing parts supplied by reference TRBV7-2 and TRBJ1-6, is GAGVSQSPSNKVTEKGKDVELRCDPISGHTALYWYRQSLGQGLEFLIYFQGNSAPDKSGLPSDRFSAERTGGSVSTLTIQRTQQEDSAVYLCASSENTNSPLHFGNGTRLTVT.

The CDR3 bases are TGTGCCAGCAGTGACAGGGTAGGGGGCAATCAGCCCCAGCATTTT. It codes for CASSDRVGGNQPQHF. The chain employs TRBV2 and TRBJ1-5; perhaps TRBD1 as D (5 bases). CDR3 length: 15 amino acids. V lost 3 bases and J lost 2, with 11 bases in between. From germline, CDR1 is SNHLY and CDR2 FYNNEI.

This chain connects TRBV6-6 to TRBJ1-6, with D maybe TRBD1 (6 bases). The germline V gene encodes CDR1 MNHNY and CDR2 SVGAGI (reference sequence). Deletions cut 7 bases from V and 7 bases from J, with 14 bases between. CDR3 length: 14 amino acids. The CDR3 coding sequence is TGTGCCAGCACTCCCGGGGGGGGCAATTCACCCCTCCACTTT. This encodes CASTPGGGNSPLHF.

The chain links TRBV6-5 to TRBJ1-5; D ambiguous. This CDR3 contains 15 residues. Germline V gives CDR1 MNHEY, CDR2 SVGAGI. V shed 0 bases and J shed 0 bases, with 6 bases lying between them. The CDR3 DNA is TGTGCCAGCAGTTACTCGAGGGATAGCAATCAGCCCCAGCATTTT. Amino acid sequence: CASSYSRDSNQPQHF.

This clone was seen only once. J is TRBJ2-4 and V is TRBV29-1; D might be TRBD2 (7 bases). The germline CDR1 and CDR2 sequences are SQVTM and ANQGSEA. Trimming left V 4 bases short and J 1 base short, with 20 bases between. This CDR3 is built from 17 residues. The CDR3, as DNA: TGCAGCGTTGGGACGGACCGAGGGGGGGTTGCCAAAAACATTCAGTACTTC. Translated, it gives CSVGTDRGGVAKNIQYF.

This chain joins TRBV10-3 and TRBJ2-3, with TRBD2 matching over 9 bases. Germline lookup yields CDR1 ENHRY and CDR2 SYGVKD. This CDR3 comprises 14 residues. Unmatched junction bases numbered 5, after V lost 6 bases and J lost 4 bases. CDR3 sequence (DNA): TGTGCCATCAGGGAAGGCGGGGGGGCAGATACGCAGTATTTT. Translation: CAIREGGGADTQYF.

In its sample, this clone was seen a few times. V is TRBV2 and J is TRBJ1-2, with unresolved D. CDR1 is SNHLY and CDR2 is FYNNEI in the germline V gene. The CDR3 consists of 14 residues. Trimming removed 2 bases from V and 2 bases from J, with 9 bases in between. The CDR3 is CASSESPLNYGYTF. The CDR3 DNA is TGTGCCAGCAGTGAATCGCCGCTAAACTATGGCTACACCTTC. The full variable domain, in which reference TRBV2 and TRBJ1-2 provide the parts outside the CDR3, is EPEVTQTPSHQVTQMGQEVILRCVPISNHLYFYWYRQILGQKVEFLVSFYNNEISEKSEIFDDQFSVERPDGSNFTLKIRSTKLEDSAMYFCASSESPLNYGYTFGSGTRLTVV.

The CDR3, as DNA: TGTGCCAGCAGTTTAGACTCCTTACTTACGCAGTATTTT. Its protein product is CASSLDSLLTQYF. The V and J genes are TRBV27 and TRBJ2-3; unclear D gene. The CDR3 runs 13 residues. Germline V CDR1 and CDR2: MNHEY, SMNVEV (reference sequence). Between the trimmed V and J ends, which lost 2 bases and 8 bases, there was a span of 11 bases.

The chain combines TRBV5-1 with TRBJ2-3; 8 bases fit TRBD1. Per germline, CDR1 SGHRS and CDR2 YFSETQ. With 2 bases clipped from V and 4 bases from J, the junction kept 6 bases outside the gene matches. The CDR3 loop spans 15 amino acids. The CDR3 spells CASSLGQGGADTQYF. As DNA, the CDR3 is TGCGCCAGCAGCTTAGGACAGGGAGGCGCAGATACGCAGTATTTT.

The chain uses TRBV27 and TRBJ2-7; 9 nucleotides match TRBD2. V lost 8 bases and J lost 0; bases outside the gene matches: 5. Germline V gene sequence: CDR1 MNHEY, CDR2 SMNVEV (reference sequence). This CDR3 region has 14 residues. DNA for the CDR3: TGTGCCAGCGCCCTAGCGGGGCCCTCCTACGAGCAGTACTTC. It is translated as CASALAGPSYEQYF.

This sequence joins TRBV7-2 and TRBJ2-7, with 9 bases that match TRBD2. There are 15 residues in the CDR3. Germline CDR1 and CDR2: SGHTA and FQGNSA. V was clipped by 1 base and J by 4 bases; unmatched bases: 5. The CDR3 DNA follows: TGTGCCAGCAGCTTAGGGCGGGGGGGCGTTTACGAGCAGTACTTC. Protein: CASSLGRGGVYEQYF.

The chain couples TRBV23-1 to TRBJ2-7, with D possibly TRBD2 on 6 matching bases. TRBV23-1 qualifies as an ORF whose function is uncertain. The CDR3 totals 19 residues. Trimming removed 3 bases from V and 3 bases from J, with 27 bases in between. This CDR3 reads CASSQDHRGGAKKSYEQYF. As DNA, the CDR3 is TGCGCCAGCAGTCAGGATCACCGAGGAGGGGCGAAAAAAAGCTACGAGCAGTACTTC.

This clone was observed a few times. The V call is TRBV5-4, the J call TRBJ1-6, with TRBD1 as a possible D gene (6 bases). Germline V lookup: CDR1 SGHNT, CDR2 YYREEE (reference sequence). CDR3 length: 14 residues. V lost 0 bases, J lost 7 bases, and 8 bases lay in between. Written as DNA, the CDR3 is TGTGCCAGCAGCTTGGACAGGGTAAATTCACCCCTCCACTTT. As protein: CASSLDRVNSPLHF.

V usage is TRBV5-6 and J usage is TRBJ2-1; TRBD1 matches at 7 bases. With 1 base clipped from V and 10 bases from J, the junction kept 8 bases outside the gene matches. This CDR3 contains 14 residues. The germline V gene encodes CDR1 SGHDT and CDR2 YYEEEE. DNA of the CDR3: TGTGCCAGCAGCTTGATGATAAGGGGGCCCGAGCAGTTCTTC. Amino acids: CASSLMIRGPEQFF.

The chain uses TRBV9 and TRBJ2-2; TRBD1 is a possible D gene (6 bases). Deletions cut 2 bases from V and 1 base from J, with 9 bases between. Germline CDR1 SGDLS, CDR2 YYNGEE. This CDR3 is 15 amino acids long. The CDR3 loop reads CASSVQTGNTGELFF. In DNA form, the CDR3 reads TGTGCCAGCAGCGTTCAGACAGGGAACACCGGGGAGCTGTTTTTT.

V is TRBV4-2 and J is TRBJ2-3; TRBD2 aligns across 11 bases. The V gene's germline CDR1 is LGHNA and CDR2 YNFKEQ. The length of the CDR3 is 16 residues. J gave up 1 base and V 1 base, and 1 base lay outside the gene matches. DNA of the CDR3: TGTGCCAGCAGCCAAGGGGGACTAGCGGGCACAGATACGCAGTATTTT. Amino acids: CASSQGGLAGTDTQYF.

The chain has TRBV5-1 and TRBJ1-1; D unresolved. The germline V and J ends were trimmed by 2 bases and 3 bases, with 11 bases remaining between them. CDR1 SGHRS and CDR2 YFSETQ come from the germline V gene. The CDR3 runs 14 residues. The CDR3 region is CASSLSWGDTEAFF. The CDR3 DNA sequence: TGCGCCAGCAGCTTATCTTGGGGAGACACTGAAGCTTTCTTT.

The V and J genes are TRBV5-1 and TRBJ2-7, with 8 bases that match TRBD2. Unmatched junction bases numbered 5, after V lost 0 bases and J lost 3 bases. There are 15 residues in the CDR3. Germline CDR1 reads SGHRS; CDR2 reads YFSETQ. Here the CDR3 reads CASSLAVSGGYEQYF. CDR3 DNA: TGCGCCAGCAGCTTGGCCGTAAGCGGGGGCTACGAGCAGTACTTC.

This chain connects TRBV4-3 to TRBJ1-2, with a weak D call TRBD1 (5 bases). The CDR3 is 14 residues long. The ends were cut back, 4 bases at V and 5 bases at J, with 14 bases in the middle. Looked up from germline, CDR1 is LGHNA and CDR2 is YSLEER. CDR3 region: CASSPGLQKYGYTF. CDR3 nucleotides: TGCGCCAGCAGCCCGGGACTCCAAAAGTATGGCTACACCTTC.

This chain links TRBV18 with TRBJ1-2; D uncertain. The V end was cut by 2 bases, the J end by 5 bases, with 12 bases between. The CDR3 extends over 14 amino acids. Germline CDR1 reads KGHSH; CDR2 reads LQKENI. In DNA form, the CDR3 reads TGTGCCAGCTCACCAACGGAGGGATTTTATGGCTACACCTTC. It encodes CASSPTEGFYGYTF. Combining the CDR3 with reference TRBV18 and TRBJ1-2 gives the whole variable domain NAGVMQNPRHLVRRRGQEARLRCSPMKGHSHVYWYRQLPEEGLKFMVYLQKENIIDESGMPKERFSAEFPKEGPSILRIQQVVRGDSAAYFCASSPTEGFYGYTFGSGTRLTVV.

The chain has TRBV6-6 and TRBJ1-5; the match to TRBD1 covers 9 bases. V shed 7 bases and J 7 bases; nucleotides not matched to a gene: 8. CDR3 length: 14 amino acids. Germline CDR1 and CDR2: MNHNY and SVGAGI (reference sequence). In DNA, the CDR3 is TGTGCCAGCAACCCGACAGGGGGAGGGCAGCCCCAGCATTTT. Protein sequence: CASNPTGGGQPQHF.